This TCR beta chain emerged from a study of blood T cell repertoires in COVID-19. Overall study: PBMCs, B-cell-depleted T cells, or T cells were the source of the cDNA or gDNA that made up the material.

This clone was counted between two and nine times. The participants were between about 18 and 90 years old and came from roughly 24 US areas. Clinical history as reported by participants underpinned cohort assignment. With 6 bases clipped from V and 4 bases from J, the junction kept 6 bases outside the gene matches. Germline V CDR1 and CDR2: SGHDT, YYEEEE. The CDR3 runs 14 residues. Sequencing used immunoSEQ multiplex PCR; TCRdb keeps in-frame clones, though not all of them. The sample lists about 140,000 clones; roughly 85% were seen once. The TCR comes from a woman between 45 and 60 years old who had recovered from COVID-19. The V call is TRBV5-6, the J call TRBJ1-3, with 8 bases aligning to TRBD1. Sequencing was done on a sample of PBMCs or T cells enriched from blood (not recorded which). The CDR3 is CASTKTGDGNTIYF. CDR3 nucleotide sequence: TGTGCCAGCACCAAGACAGGGGACGGAAACACCATATATTTT.